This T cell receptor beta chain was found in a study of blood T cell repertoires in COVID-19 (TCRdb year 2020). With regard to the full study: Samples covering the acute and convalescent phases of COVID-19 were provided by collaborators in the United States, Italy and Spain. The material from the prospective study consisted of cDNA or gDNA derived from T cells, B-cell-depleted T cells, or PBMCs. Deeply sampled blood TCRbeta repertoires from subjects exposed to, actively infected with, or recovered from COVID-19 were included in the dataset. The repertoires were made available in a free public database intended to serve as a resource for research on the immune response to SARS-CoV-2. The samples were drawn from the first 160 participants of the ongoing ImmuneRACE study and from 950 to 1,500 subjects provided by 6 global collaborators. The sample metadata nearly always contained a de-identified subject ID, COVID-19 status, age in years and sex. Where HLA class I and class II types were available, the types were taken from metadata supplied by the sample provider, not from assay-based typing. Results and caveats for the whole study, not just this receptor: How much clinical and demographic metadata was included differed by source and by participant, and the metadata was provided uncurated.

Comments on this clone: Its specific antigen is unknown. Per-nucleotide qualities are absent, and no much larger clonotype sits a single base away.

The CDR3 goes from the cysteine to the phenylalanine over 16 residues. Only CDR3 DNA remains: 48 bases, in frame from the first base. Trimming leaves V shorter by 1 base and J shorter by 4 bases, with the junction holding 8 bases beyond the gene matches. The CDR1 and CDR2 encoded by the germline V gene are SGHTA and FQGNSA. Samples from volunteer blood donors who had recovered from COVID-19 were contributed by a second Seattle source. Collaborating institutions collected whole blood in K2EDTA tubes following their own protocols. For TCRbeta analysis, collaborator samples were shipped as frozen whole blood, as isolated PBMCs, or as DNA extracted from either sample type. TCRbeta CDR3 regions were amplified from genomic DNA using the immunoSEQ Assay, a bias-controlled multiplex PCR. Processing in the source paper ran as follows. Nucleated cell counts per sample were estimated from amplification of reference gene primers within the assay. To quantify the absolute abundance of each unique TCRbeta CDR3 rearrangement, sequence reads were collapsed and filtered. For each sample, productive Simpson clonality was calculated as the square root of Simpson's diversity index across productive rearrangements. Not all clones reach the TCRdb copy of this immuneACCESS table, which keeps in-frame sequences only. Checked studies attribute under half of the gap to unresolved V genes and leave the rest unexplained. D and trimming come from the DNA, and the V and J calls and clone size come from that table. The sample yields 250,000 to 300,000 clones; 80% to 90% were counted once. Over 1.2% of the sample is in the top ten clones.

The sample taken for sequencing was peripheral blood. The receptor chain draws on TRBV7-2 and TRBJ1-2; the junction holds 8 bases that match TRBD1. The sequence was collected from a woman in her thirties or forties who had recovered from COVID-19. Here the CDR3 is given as CASSLGGGTGTYGYTF. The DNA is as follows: TGTGCCAGCAGCTTAGGGGGCGGGACAGGAACCTATGGCTACACCTTC.